A selection of T cell receptor beta chains follows, all from one sample in a study of control samples from healthy donors and cancer patients. Repertoires were generated with immunoSEQ multiplex PCR, while TCRdb's copy carries only in-frame clones and drops some. The table lists under 200,000 clones. Sequencing used blood. The receptors shown here come from a woman aged 25 to 45 in good health. CDR3s include the opening cysteine and the closing phenylalanine or tryptophan.

>TRBV14
CASSQVSDTQYF
>TRBV11-2
CASRRTSGVQETQYF
>TRBV1
CTSSQRRLAPQETQYF
>TRBV18
CASGEMGVYNEQFF
>TRBV4-1
CASSQDRVKETQYF
>TRBV12-3/TRBV12-4
CASSVRDGYGYTF
>TRBV6-5
CASSYREGWNEQFF
>TRBV27
CASKGQGLWATF
>TRBV6-6
CASSSVSPKWGYTF
>TRBV6-5
CASGPRLGGQNIQYF
>TRBV6-2/TRBV6-3
CASSSGLDTQYF
>TRBV6-2/TRBV6-3
CASSSDRWGTGELFF
>TRBV13
CASSLVAGSGSPLHF
>TRBV11-2
CASSWRSNQPQHF
>TRBV6-5
CASSYSRARGGTEAFF
>TRBV6-6
CASRVRVVSYNSPLHF